The rows below give T cell receptor beta chains drawn from one sample of a study of shared clonotypes between healthy human individuals. Sequencing used immunoSEQ multiplex PCR; TCRdb keeps in-frame clones, though not all of them. The sample lists roughly 2,000,000 clones, just under 95% seen once, with approximately 1.6% in the top ten. The source material was naive CD8+ T cells from PBMCs. These receptors were obtained from a man aged 18 to 35 in good health. Some clones in this sample may be carry-over from other donors' samples. Each CDR3 is given with its conserved first and last residue. The order of the fields is D gene, clone size, CDR3 length, J gene, V gene, CDR3 DNA, CDR3 protein. D genes are given only for firm matches. The size of a clone is reported for some rows only, either as once, few or many, or as a class for expanded clones.

>TRBD1|NA|12|TRBJ1-1|TRBV15
TGTGCCGTCCGGGACAGGAACACTGAAGCTTTCTTT
CAVRDRNTEAFF
>TRBD1|NA|19|TRBJ2-3|TRBV28
TGTGCCAGCAGTTTCCCGGGACAGGGCTTCAAATTTAGGGCAGATACGCAGTATTTT
CASSFPGQGFKFRADTQYF
>NA|NA|14|TRBJ1-1|TRBV19
TGTGCCAGTAGTCCCGACTTGGAGGGCCCTGAAGCTTTCTTT
CASSPDLEGPEAFF
>TRBD1|NA|13|TRBJ1-1|TRBV28
TGTGCCAGCAGTTTATCAGGGGGACATGAAGCTTTCTTT
CASSLSGGHEAFF
>NA|NA|16|TRBJ2-1|TRBV4-1
TGCGCCAGCAGCCTTTGGGCGGGTAGCTCCTACAATGAGCAGTTCTTC
CASSLWAGSSYNEQFF
>TRBD2|NA|15|TRBJ2-7|TRBV6-4
TGTGCCAGCAGCCCTGAACTAGCGGGAATGCACGAGCAGTACTTC
CASSPELAGMHEQYF
>NA|NA|11|TRBJ2-1|TRBV10-1
TGCGCCAGCAAATCGACAAACGGGGAGTTCTTC
CASKSTNGEFF
>NA|NA|14|TRBJ1-2|TRBV29-1
TGCAGCTCCCAAACTTGGACAGCTAACTATGGCTACACCTTC
CSSQTWTANYGYTF
>TRBD1|NA|16|TRBJ1-1|TRBV7-9
TGTGCCAGCAGCATTGCCCCCCCGGGACAGGGTTCTGAAGCTTTCTTT
CASSIAPPGQGSEAFF
>TRBD2|NA|14|TRBJ2-1|TRBV6-6
TGTGCCAGCGGGTCTAGCGGAGCATACAATGAGCAGTTCTTC
CASGSSGAYNEQFF
>TRBD1|NA|14|TRBJ2-7|TRBV6-1
TGTGCCAGCAGTGGACCGGACAGGGGGATCGAGCAGTACTTC
CASSGPDRGIEQYF
>NA|NA|14|TRBJ2-1|TRBV27
TGTGCCAGCAGTTCCAGCATGAGGGGCAATGAGCAGTTCTTC
CASSSSMRGNEQFF
>NA|NA|12|TRBJ2-1|TRBV2
TGTGCCACCTTGACTAGCTACAATGAGCAGTTCTTC
CATLTSYNEQFF
>TRBD1|NA|18|TRBJ1-1|TRBV5-7
TGTGCCAGCAGCCGATTTGGACGATACAGGGGACTTGACACTGAAGCTTTCTTT
CASSRFGRYRGLDTEAFF
>NA|NA|14|TRBJ2-7|TRBV19
TGTGCCAGTAGTGTAGCGGAGGGCCTCTACGAGCAGTACTTC
CASSVAEGLYEQYF
>NA|NA|15|TRBJ2-3|TRBV7-2
TGTGCCAGCAGCTTATACGGCGGGACGACGGATACGCAGTATTTT
CASSLYGGTTDTQYF
>TRBD2|once|15|TRBJ2-5|TRBV27
TGTGCCAGCAGTTCCCCCGCTAGCGGCCAAGAGACCCAGTACTTC
CASSSPASGQETQYF
>NA|NA|14|TRBJ2-7|TRBV11-2
TGTGCCAGCAGCAGCTTAGAGTTGGGGAACGAGCAGTACTTC
CASSSLELGNEQYF
>NA|NA|15|TRBJ1-4|TRBV7-9
TGTGCCAGCAGCGGATATCTAGACGGGGGTGAAAAACTGTTTTTT
CASSGYLDGGEKLFF
>NA|NA|14|TRBJ1-2|TRBV5-1
TGCGCCAGCAGCCCCGCTATCACTAACTATGGCTACACCTTC
CASSPAITNYGYTF
>TRBD2|NA|15|TRBJ2-1|TRBV7-9
TGTGCCAGCAGCCCCGGGACTAGCCGGGTCAATGAGCAGTTCTTC
CASSPGTSRVNEQFF
>NA|NA|15|TRBJ2-7|TRBV11-2
TGTGCCAGCAGCTTAGGGGCGGGGAACCAATACGAGCAGTACTTC
CASSLGAGNQYEQYF
>TRBD2|once|16|TRBJ2-7|TRBV2
TGTGCCAGCTACAACTCATATAGCGGGAGTATCTTCGAGCAGTACTTC
CASYNSYSGSIFEQYF
>NA|NA|16|TRBJ2-1|TRBV19
TGTGCCAGTAGTATTCTCATAACCCCGTCCAACAATGAGCAGTTCTTC
CASSILITPSNNEQFF
>TRBD1|NA|13|TRBJ2-7|TRBV29-1
TGCAGCGTTGAAAGGGCAGGGGGCCACGAGCAGTACTTC
CSVERAGGHEQYF
>NA|NA|16|TRBJ1-3|TRBV28
TGTGCCAGCAGTTTGCCAGGAGCTATTCATGGAAACACCATATATTTT
CASSLPGAIHGNTIYF
>NA|NA|20|TRBJ1-1|TRBV5-1
TGCGCCAGCAGCTTGGATTGGATTCGAAACGAGGGAGAAGCGAACACTGAAGCTTTCTTT
CASSLDWIRNEGEANTEAFF
>NA|NA|13|TRBJ2-1|TRBV27
TGTGCCAGCAGTATGAGCTCCTACAATGAGCAGTTCTTC
CASSMSSYNEQFF
>TRBD1|NA|13|TRBJ1-1|TRBV6-5
TGTGCCAGCAGTTACCACAGGGGGACTGAAGCTTTCTTT
CASSYHRGTEAFF
>TRBD1|NA|12|TRBJ1-2|TRBV7-2
TGTGCCAGCAGCTTGACAGGGTATGGCTACACCTTC
CASSLTGYGYTF
>NA|NA|15|TRBJ2-7|TRBV4-3
TGCGCCAGCAGCCCCCTAGGGGGGGGTATGTACGAGCAGTACTTC
CASSPLGGGMYEQYF
>NA|NA|15|TRBJ1-2|TRBV27
TGTGCCAGCAGCGATGGGAACTACTCTAACTATGGCTACACCTTC
CASSDGNYSNYGYTF
>NA|once|13|TRBJ1-5|TRBV11-2
TGTGCCAGCAGCCGGACAAGCAATCAGCCCCAGCATTTT
CASSRTSNQPQHF
>NA|NA|13|TRBJ1-1|TRBV28
TGTGCCAGCCACCTGGGGGGGAACACTGAAGCTTTCTTT
CASHLGGNTEAFF
>NA|NA|14|TRBJ2-3|TRBV7-6
TGTGCCAGCAGCTTTAATGTACACACAGATACGCAGTATTTT
CASSFNVHTDTQYF
>TRBD2|NA|17|TRBJ2-3|TRBV9
TGTGCCAGCAGCATCCCGGCCAGCGGGAGGGGTGCAGATACGCAGTATTTT
CASSIPASGRGADTQYF
>TRBD1|NA|17|TRBJ1-3|TRBV7-8
TGTGCCAGCAGCCTCAAAGGGGGACAGCCCGAAGGAAACACCATATATTTT
CASSLKGGQPEGNTIYF
>TRBD2|NA|14|TRBJ2-7|TRBV28
TGTGCCAGCAGTCCCCCTAGCGGGACCCACGAGCAGTACTTC
CASSPPSGTHEQYF
>NA|once|15|TRBJ2-1|TRBV7-2
TGTGCCAGCAGTTTCGGCCTAGCGCACTACAATGAGCAGTTCTTC
CASSFGLAHYNEQFF
>NA|NA|15|TRBJ1-4|TRBV7-9
TGTGCCAGCAGCCCTCTGCGGGGTTTAAATGAAAAACTGTTTTTT
CASSPLRGLNEKLFF
>TRBD1|NA|17|TRBJ1-2|TRBV15
TGTGCCACCAGCAGAGATAGAGGGCAGGGGGTTAACTATGGCTACACCTTC
CATSRDRGQGVNYGYTF
>TRBD1|NA|15|TRBJ2-4|TRBV6-5
TGTGCCAGCAGTGGACCGGGACAGGGGAAAAACATTCAGTACTTC
CASSGPGQGKNIQYF